This record concerns one T cell receptor beta chain sequence. The data were taken from a study of T cell responses to AZD1222 COVID-19 vaccine. Profiling relied on immunoSEQ multiplex PCR, and the TCRdb table lists in-frame clones only, not all of them. This sample has more than 80,000 clones; 91% occur once, and the top ten carry approximately 30%. This TCR was sampled from an adult who received the AZD1222 COVID-19 vaccine. Sequencing used peripheral blood, obtained 28 days after the second AZD1222 dose.

CDR3 coding DNA: TGTGCCAGCAGCGTAGGCGGGAGGGGGACCAATGAGCAGTTCTTC. Translation: CASSVGGRGTNEQFF. This chain links TRBV9 with TRBJ2-1; TRBD2 matches 9 bases. From germline, CDR1 is SGDLS and CDR2 YYNGEE. This CDR3 region has 15 residues. V dropped 0 bases and J dropped 6; count of bases not matched to a gene: 4.